The 32 T cell receptor beta chains given below trace back to one sample, sequenced in a study of CD8 T cells in Susac syndrome. RNA totalling roughly 0.45 to 1 ug underwent reverse transcription with random hexamers. One entry per CDR3 protein, called by TCRdb with MiXCR from the immunoSEQ multiplex PCR reads. The table lists 70,000 or so distinct CDR3 sequences, approximately 95% of them singletons. Sequences were obtained from CD8+ T cells from PBMCs. The receptors derive from a human donor in good health.

The J gene is TRBJ1-6, the V gene TRBV13, with a weak D call TRBD1 (5 bases). The CDR3 spans 15 residues. Per germline, CDR1 PRHDT and CDR2 FYEKMQ (reference sequence). The V and J ends lost 4 bases and 6 bases respectively, with 13 bases between them. The CDR3 sequence: CASSSEGTINSPLHF. CDR3 coding DNA: TGTGCCAGCAGCTCTGAAGGGACGATTAATTCACCCCTCCACTTT.

This chain joins TRBV7-2 and TRBJ2-5; D is unclear. Germline V lookup: CDR1 SGHTA, CDR2 FQGNSA. There are 15 residues in the CDR3. V gave up 2 bases and J gave up 2 bases, with 12 bases separating them. CDR3: CASSLYGHSQETQYF. CDR3 nucleotides: TGTGCCAGCAGCTTATACGGGCATTCACAAGAGACCCAGTACTTC.

The chain links TRBV5-1 to TRBJ2-7; 11 bases are shared with TRBD1. This CDR3 comprises 17 residues. Germline lookup yields CDR1 SGHRS and CDR2 YFSETQ. V lost 0 bases to trimming and J lost 2 bases; unmatched junction nucleotides: 7. The CDR3 DNA sequence: TGCGCCAGCAGCTTGGGGACAGGGGGCCCGGAGACCTACGAGCAGTACTTC. It is translated as CASSLGTGGPETYEQYF.

This clonotype was recorded only once. The chain links TRBV9 to TRBJ2-7; possibly TRBD1 for D (6 bases). V was trimmed by 3 bases and J by 2 bases, leaving 9 bases between them. Germline CDR1 SGDLS, CDR2 YYNGEE. CDR3 length: 13 residues. This CDR3 reads CASSGTVTYEQYF. The CDR3 region has the DNA TGTGCCAGCAGCGGGACAGTCACCTACGAGCAGTACTTC.

The J gene is TRBJ1-1, the V gene TRBV6-2 or TRBV6-3; a weak D match, TRBD1 (5 bases). This CDR3 region has 14 residues. Germline values: CDR1 MNHEY, CDR2 SVGEGT. Trimming shortened V by 4 bases and J by 0 bases, and 9 bases separated the two germline ends. In DNA form, the CDR3 reads TGTGCCAGCAGTTGGGGCACATTGAACACTGAAGCTTTCTTT. Translation gives CASSWGTLNTEAFF.

The chain employs TRBV7-9 and TRBJ2-7; a possible D gene is TRBD1 (6 bases). From germline, CDR1 is SEHNR and CDR2 FQNEAQ (reference sequence). V dropped 8 bases and J dropped 4 bases, with 15 bases sitting between them. This CDR3 is 13 amino acids long. The CDR3 DNA is TGTGCCAGCTCCTGGGGACATATTTACGAGCAGTACTTC. Its protein is CASSWGHIYEQYF.

The chain combines TRBV4-3 with TRBJ1-1, with 8 bases matching TRBD1. Germline CDR1 reads LGHNA; CDR2 reads YSLEER. The CDR3 sequence is 16 residues long. J lost 5 bases, V lost 0 bases, and 8 bases had no gene match. The CDR3 sequence is CASSQDLWQGATEAFF. The CDR3 region has the DNA TGCGCCAGCAGCCAAGATCTTTGGCAGGGGGCGACTGAAGCTTTCTTT.

The chain joins TRBV28 to TRBJ2-7, with 10 nucleotides matching TRBD2. Germline CDR1 MDHEN, CDR2 SYDVKM. The CDR3 extends over 13 amino acids. J gave up 5 bases and V 6 bases, and 4 bases lay outside the gene matches. The CDR3 is CASRSGGADEQYF. CDR3 nucleotides: TGTGCCAGCAGGAGCGGGGGGGCCGACGAGCAGTACTTC.

This chain connects TRBV29-1 to TRBJ2-5, with D possibly matching TRBD1 (6 bases). CDR3 length: 16 residues. Germline lookup yields CDR1 SQVTM and CDR2 ANQGSEA. Trimming pared 3 bases from V and 1 base from J, leaving 18 bases between. The CDR3 is CSVEDNRDPLQETQYF. The DNA of the CDR3 is TGCAGCGTTGAGGACAACAGGGACCCCCTCCAAGAGACCCAGTACTTC. Together with reference TRBV29-1 and TRBJ2-5, the CDR3 gives the full variable domain: SAVISQKPSRDICQRGTSLTIQCQVDSQVTMMFWYRQQPGQSLTLIATANQGSEATYESGFVIDKFPISRPNLTFSTLTVSNMSPEDSSIYLCSVEDNRDPLQETQYFGPGTRLLVL.

Note on this clonotype: The junction shows a germline mismatch at one end, possibly a read error. The rearrangement links TRBV4-1 to TRBJ1-6; D gene unclear. Per the germline V gene, CDR1 is MGHRA and CDR2 is YSYEKL. This CDR3 is 15 amino acids long. This CDR3 reads CASSEEKGLNSPLHF. CDR3 nucleotides: TGCGCCAGCAGCGAAGAGAAGGGTTTGAATTCACCCCTCCACTTT.

V is TRBV27 and J is TRBJ2-1; perhaps TRBD2 as D (7 bases). CDR1 and CDR2 (germline): MNHEY, SMNVEV (reference sequence). This CDR3 comprises 16 residues. V shed 0 bases and J shed 4 bases, with 13 bases lying between them. CDR3 amino acids: CASSLSGGGRYNEQFF. Here the CDR3 DNA reads TGTGCCAGCAGTTTATCAGGGGGGGGCCGGTACAATGAGCAGTTCTTC.

The chain combines TRBV29-1 with TRBJ1-2; TRBD1 matches 9 bases. The V gene end was trimmed by 3 bases and the J gene end by 8 bases; junction bases not matched to a gene: 4. The CDR3 extends over 12 amino acids. Germline loops: CDR1 SQVTM, CDR2 ANQGSEA. The CDR3 DNA sequence: TGCAGCGTTGAGGGACAGGGCTGGGGCTACACCTTC. This encodes CSVEGQGWGYTF.

This chain links TRBV14 with TRBJ1-1; no firm D call. The CDR3 is 15 amino acids. V was shortened by 5 bases and J by 1 base, with 14 bases between the two germline ends. The germline V gene has CDR1 SGHDN and CDR2 FVKESK. DNA of the CDR3: TGTGCCAGCAGCGGCACAGAGCAAGAGAACACTGAAGCTTTCTTT. Its translation: CASSGTEQENTEAFF. The full variable domain, rest sourced from reference TRBV14 and TRBJ1-1, is EAGVTQFPSHSVIEKGQTVTLRCDPISGHDNLYWYRRVMGKEIKFLLHFVKESKQDESGMPNNRFLAERTGGTYSTLKVQPAELEDSGVYFCASSGTEQENTEAFFGQGTRLTVV.

The rearrangement joins TRBV21-1 to TRBJ1-2; TRBD1, the D gene given by the table, was not confirmed from the DNA. TRBV21-1 corresponds to a pseudogene. CDR3 size: 15 residues. The CDR3 DNA sequence: TGTGCCAGCAGCAAATTGAGGGGGTCCAACTATGGCTACACCTTC. Translation: CASSKLRGSNYGYTF.

V is TRBV19 and J is TRBJ1-5; D is perhaps TRBD1 (6 bases). The CDR3 is made up of 11 amino acids. The germline V and J ends were trimmed by 10 bases and 6 bases, with 10 bases remaining between them. Germline CDR1 and CDR2: LNHDA and SQIVND (reference sequence). The CDR3 sequence: CATGGAQPQHF. The CDR3 DNA reads as TGTGCCACCGGGGGGGCTCAGCCCCAGCATTTT.

The chain has TRBV12-3 or TRBV12-4 and TRBJ1-6; no definite D call. The CDR3 has 14 residues. The ends were cut back, 4 bases at V and 10 bases at J, with 14 bases in the middle. This CDR3 reads CASSSNGVGSPLHF. In nucleotides, the CDR3 is TGTGCCAGCAGTTCCAACGGGGTGGGCTCACCCCTCCACTTT.

Only one count was recorded for this clonotype. The gene calls are TRBV7-9 and TRBJ2-5; possibly TRBD1 or TRBD2 for D (5 bases each). CDR3 length: 15 residues. V was clipped by 6 bases and J by 4 bases, with 18 bases between them. Germline CDR1 reads SEHNR; CDR2 reads FQNEAQ (reference sequence). Here the CDR3 reads CASRSPGAQPETQYF. CDR3 coding DNA: TGTGCCAGCAGATCCCCCGGGGCACAGCCAGAGACCCAGTACTTC. The full variable domain, completed using reference TRBV7-9 and TRBJ2-5, is DTGVSQNPRHKITKRGQNVTFRCDPISEHNRLYWYRQTLGQGPEFLTYFQNEAQLEKSRLLSDRFSAERPKGSFSTLEIQRTEQGDSAMYLCASRSPGAQPETQYFGPGTRLLVL.

The chain has TRBV29-1 and TRBJ1-2; 7 bases line up with TRBD1. V was pared by 0 bases and J by 2 bases, with 6 bases of the junction left unmatched. CDR1 and CDR2 (germline): SQVTM, ANQGSEA. The CDR3 totals 15 residues. CDR3 in DNA: TGCAGCGTTGAAGAATGGAAGGGGGCGAACTATGGCTACACCTTC. Translated, it gives CSVEEWKGANYGYTF.

This sequence joins TRBV5-1 and TRBJ1-1; D remains ambiguous. This CDR3 is 11 amino acids long. V was shortened by 0 bases and J by 7 bases, with 4 bases between the two germline ends. Germline CDR1 reads SGHRS; CDR2 reads YFSETQ. CDR3 sequence: CASSLGYEAFF. For the CDR3, the DNA is TGCGCCAGCAGCTTGGGTTATGAAGCTTTCTTT. Complete variable domain (other parts from reference TRBV5-1 and TRBJ1-1): KAGVTQTPRYLIKTRGQQVTLSCSPISGHRSVSWYQQTPGQGLQFLFEYFSETQRNKGNFPGRFSGRQFSNSRSEMNVSTLELGDSALYLCASSLGYEAFFGQGTRLTVV.

The V call is TRBV5-6, the J call TRBJ1-6, with TRBD1 identical over 7 bases. The CDR3 has 16 amino acids. The germline V gene has CDR1 SGHDT and CDR2 YYEEEE. Losses at the gene ends were 1 base for V and 6 bases for J; bases not matched to a gene: 7. The CDR3: CASSLTRQGGNSPLHF. The CDR3 bases are TGTGCCAGCAGCTTGACGAGACAGGGTGGTAATTCACCCCTCCACTTT.

A single count supports this clonotype. DNA of the CDR3: TGTGCCAGCAAAACAGGGGGCACTGAAGCTTTCTTT. This sequence encodes CASKTGGTEAFF. The chain recombines TRBV25-1 with TRBJ1-1, with 8 bases that match TRBD1. The CDR3 extends over 12 amino acids. V shed 7 bases, J shed 4 bases, and the junction held 2 bases outside the gene matches. Germline CDR1 MGHDK, CDR2 SYGVNS.

This chain uses TRBV4-3 with TRBJ2-3, with D perhaps assigned TRBD1 or TRBD2 (5 bases each). The CDR3 is 18 residues long. In germline, CDR1 is LGHNA, CDR2 YSLEER. V gave up 4 bases and J gave up 1 base, with 21 bases separating them. The CDR3 nucleotides are TGCGCCAGCAGCCCGACGCTGGCCGGGGCTCCACGCACAGATACGCAGTATTTT. As protein: CASSPTLAGAPRTDTQYF.

The chain links TRBV28 to TRBJ2-7, with a weak D call TRBD1 (5 bases). V was pared by 4 bases and J by 7 bases, with 11 bases between. The V gene's germline CDR1 is MDHEN and CDR2 SYDVKM. The length of the CDR3 is 12 residues. This CDR3 is CASSYPNREQYF. For the CDR3, the DNA is TGTGCCAGCAGTTACCCTAACAGGGAGCAGTACTTC.

This rearrangement joins TRBV27 to TRBJ1-6, with D perhaps TRBD1 (5 bases). The CDR3 has 13 residues. Trimming took 6 bases from V and 10 from J, leaving 13 bases between them. Germline V gene sequence: CDR1 MNHEY, CDR2 SMNVEV (reference sequence). The CDR3 region is CASRPGTSSPLHF. The CDR3 nucleotides are TGTGCCAGCAGGCCGGGGACCAGCTCACCCCTCCACTTT.

The V gene is TRBV29-1, the J gene TRBJ1-2; tentatively, D is TRBD1 (6 bases). V was trimmed by 7 bases and J by 6 bases, leaving 15 bases between them. Germline loops: CDR1 SQVTM, CDR2 ANQGSEA. The CDR3 totals 12 residues. DNA of the CDR3: TGCAGCGCCTCACAGGGATCCCATGGCTACACCTTC. It is translated as CSASQGSHGYTF.

This sequence joins TRBV7-9 and TRBJ2-1; D is unresolved. Germline loops: CDR1 SEHNR, CDR2 FQNEAQ (reference sequence). V lost 5 bases and J 5 bases, leaving 4 bases between the germline ends. The CDR3 extends over 11 amino acids. CDR3 protein: CASSENNEQFF. The CDR3 DNA is TGTGCCAGCAGCGAAAACAATGAGCAGTTCTTC.

The chain recombines TRBV12-3 or TRBV12-4 with TRBJ2-5; possibly TRBD1 for D (6 bases). V was shortened by 2 bases and J by 3 bases, with 13 bases between the two germline ends. CDR3 length equals 15 residues. CDR3 sequence (DNA): TGTGCCAGCAGTTTATTGGGGGCCGGTGAAGAGACCCAGTACTTC. Translated: CASSLLGAGEETQYF.

CDR3 DNA sequence: TGTGCCAGCAGTACTTCTAGCGAAAGGAGCTCCTACGAGCAGTACGTC. Its translation is CASSTSSERSSYEQYV. The J gene is TRBJ2-7, the V gene TRBV6-6, with D maybe TRBD2 (6 bases). Trimming took off 5 bases at V and 0 bases at J, with 17 bases between the two ends. The V gene's germline CDR1 is MNHNY and CDR2 SVGAGI (reference sequence). This CDR3 is built from 16 residues.

This clonotype was seen just once. V is TRBV25-1 and J is TRBJ1-1; possible D gene TRBD1, 6 bases. Germline-derived CDR1 and CDR2 are MGHDK and SYGVNS. The CDR3 consists of 16 residues. Trimming removed 3 bases at V and 4 bases at J, with 18 bases between. The CDR3 sequence is CASSDHRAGRTTEAFF. The CDR3 nucleotides read TGTGCCAGCAGTGATCACAGGGCCGGTAGGACCACTGAAGCTTTCTTT.

The genes are TRBV12-3 or TRBV12-4 and TRBJ1-6; D remains unclear. The CDR3 has 15 residues. The V end lost 9 bases, the J end lost 10 bases, and 22 bases lay between the germline ends. This CDR3 is CASGRPDGFGSPLHF. CDR3 sequence (DNA): TGTGCCAGTGGACGTCCGGACGGTTTCGGGTCACCCCTCCACTTT.

In its sample, this clonotype was seen once. The gene calls are TRBV3-1 and TRBJ2-7; D may be TRBD2 (5 bases). In germline, CDR1 is LGHDT, CDR2 YNNKEL (reference sequence). This CDR3 has 14 residues. With 4 bases removed from V and 2 bases from J, the gap between germline ends came to 12 bases. Here the CDR3 reads CASSLLAYPYEQYF. Written as DNA, the CDR3 is TGTGCCAGCAGCCTCCTAGCCTACCCCTACGAGCAGTACTTC.

The chain uses TRBV28 and TRBJ2-7, with D possibly called TRBD1 or TRBD2 (5 bases each). CDR3 size: 15 residues. The germline V gene has CDR1 MDHEN and CDR2 SYDVKM. V was shortened by 4 bases and J by 3 bases, with 16 bases between the two germline ends. The CDR3: CASSYPRDGNYEQYF. As DNA, the CDR3 is TGTGCCAGCAGTTACCCCCGGGACGGCAACTACGAGCAGTACTTC.